The TCR beta chain under discussion was sequenced for a study of shared clonotypes between healthy human individuals. Regarding this clone: Antigen: not known.

The CDR3 consists of 15 residues. The V gene's germline CDR1 is MNHEY and CDR2 SVGAGI. Trimming cost V 7 bases and J 1 base; bases outside gene matches: 9. Template for every sorted-subset replicate PCR totaled about 200 ng DNA, roughly 30,000 T cell genomes. The protocol was immunoSEQ multiplex PCR, while the TCRdb copy is restricted to in-frame clones and leaves out a portion. The profile shows around 2.3 million clones, under 97% of them singletons. Overall study findings and caveats: Shared across a few donors were about 4.8% of the naive CD4 clonotypes.

This TCR came from a man aged 18 to 29 in good health. The rearrangement uses TRBV6-5 and TRBJ1-1; TRBD1 matches at 7 bases. Specimen: naive CD4+ T cells sorted from blood. The subset was: CD45RA+ positively selected. CDR3 region: CASTGRGWTNTEAFF. The CDR3, as DNA: TGTGCCAGCACCGGCAGGGGGTGGACGAACACTGAAGCTTTCTTT.